These T cell receptor beta chains were read from a single sample in a study of control samples from healthy donors and cancer patients. Repertoires were generated with immunoSEQ multiplex PCR, while TCRdb's copy carries only in-frame clones and drops some. This table holds under 450,000 clones, around nine tenths found once. The sequenced sample was PBMCs. These TCRs come from a man aged 35-49 years with head and neck cancer. CDR3s include the opening cysteine and the closing phenylalanine or tryptophan. The D gene is left open where the match is weak. Expanded clones are given a class, and other clones once, few, many or no size at all.

V	size	J	D	CDR3	DNA
TRBV5-1	.	TRBJ2-7	.	CASSFTGDSYEQYF	TGCGCCAGCAGCTTTACCGGGGACTCCTACGAGCAGTACTTC
TRBV19	.	TRBJ2-2	TRBD1	CASSIVWTGATGELFF	TGTGCCAGTAGTATAGTTTGGACAGGGGCCACCGGGGAGCTGTTTTTT
TRBV27	.	TRBJ1-1	.	CASRPQARPWAFF	TGTGCCAGCAGGCCACAGGCGCGGCCGTGGGCTTTCTTT
TRBV13	.	TRBJ2-1	.	CASSRTRGYNEQFF	TGTGCCAGCAGTAGAACTAGGGGCTACAATGAGCAGTTCTTC
TRBV4-1	.	TRBJ2-1	TRBD1	CASSHPTGADHNEQFF	TGCGCCAGCAGCCACCCAACAGGGGCTGATCACAATGAGCAGTTCTTC
TRBV28	.	TRBJ2-7	TRBD2	CASRRTGTSGRSYEQYF	TGTGCCAGCAGGCGAACCGGGACTAGCGGGAGGTCCTACGAGCAGTACTTC
TRBV30	.	TRBJ2-1	.	CAWSADSNEQFF	TGTGCCTGGAGTGCGGACAGCAATGAGCAGTTCTTC
TRBV9	.	TRBJ2-3	.	CASSVHLREDTQYF	TGTGCCAGCAGCGTCCACCTCCGGGAGGATACGCAGTATTTT
TRBV7-2	.	TRBJ2-1	.	CASSSDSYNEQFF	TGTGCCAGCAGCTCGGACTCCTACAATGAGCAGTTCTTC
TRBV28	once	TRBJ1-1	.	CASVRNMNTEAFF	TGTGCCAGCGTTCGGAATATGAACACTGAAGCTTTCTTT
TRBV19	.	TRBJ2-7	.	CASSIEAGTYEQYF	TGTGCCAGTAGTATAGAAGCCGGGACCTACGAGCAGTACTTC
TRBV4-3	once	TRBJ1-4	.	CASSQTTPAGFNEKLFF	TGCGCCAGCAGCCAAACTACCCCTGCGGGTTTTAATGAAAAACTGTTTTTT
TRBV27	.	TRBJ1-5	.	CASSLSVYQPQHF	TGTGCCAGCAGTTTATCTGTATATCAGCCCCAGCATTTT
TRBV10-3	.	TRBJ1-1	TRBD1	CAITRDRLGRGTEAFF	TGTGCCATCACCCGGGACAGGCTAGGGAGGGGCACTGAAGCTTTCTTT
TRBV9	.	TRBJ2-3	TRBD2	CASSVLGVAGGSTDTQYF	TGTGCCAGCAGCGTTCTTGGGGTAGCGGGAGGGAGCACAGATACGCAGTATTTT
TRBV5-1	.	TRBJ1-2	TRBD1	CASSYRTPNRDRYNYGYTF	TGCGCCAGCAGCTACCGAACCCCGAACCGGGACAGATATAACTATGGCTACACCTTC
TRBV27	.	TRBJ2-1	.	CASSFYTRRADAYNEQFF	TGTGCCAGCAGTTTCTATACTAGGAGAGCGGACGCCTACAATGAGCAGTTCTTC
TRBV6-5	.	TRBJ1-1	.	CASSLGSNTEAFF	TGTGCCAGCAGTCTGGGCTCGAACACTGAAGCTTTCTTT
TRBV6-6	.	TRBJ2-1	TRBD2	CASSPLPGTSGTRGHEQFF	TGTGCCAGCAGTCCTCTTCCCGGGACTAGCGGGACCCGGGGCCATGAGCAGTTCTTC
TRBV10-3	once	TRBJ2-5	.	CAISDQGGLQETQYF	TGTGCCATCAGTGATCAGGGGGGGCTCCAAGAGACCCAGTACTTC
TRBV7-9	few	TRBJ1-2	.	CASSLETAFAYGYTF	TGTGCCAGCAGCTTAGAGACAGCGTTCGCCTATGGCTACACCTTC
TRBV3-1/TRBV3-2	.	TRBJ2-3	.	CASSHPSTNTQYF	TGTGCCAGCAGCCACCCCTCAACGAATACGCAGTATTTT
TRBV19	.	TRBJ2-7	TRBD1	CASSPRLPGGYEQYF	TGTGCCAGTAGTCCCCGATTACCAGGGGGCTACGAGCAGTACTTC
TRBV5-4	.	TRBJ2-5	.	CASSLTGREETQYF	TGTGCCAGCAGCTTGACGGGAAGGGAAGAGACCCAGTACTTC
TRBV11-2	.	TRBJ2-2	TRBD2	CASSLVRREPGGELFF	TGTGCCAGCAGCTTAGTGCGGCGGGAGCCTGGCGGGGAGCTGTTTTTT
TRBV29-1	.	TRBJ1-5	.	CSVVYSDPNQPQHF	TGCAGCGTAGTTTACTCCGACCCCAATCAGCCCCAGCATTTT
TRBV28	.	TRBJ1-2	TRBD1	CASSDLQGRGYTF	TGTGCCAGCAGCGACCTACAGGGGCGAGGCTACACCTTC
TRBV7-3	.	TRBJ2-1	.	CASSRKVGLDTYNEQFF	TGTGCCAGCAGCCGAAAAGTCGGACTGGATACATACAATGAGCAGTTCTTC